This T cell receptor (beta chain) was captured in a study of OX40 agonist ivuxolimab in advanced cancers. At the level of the study: At 0.01 to 10 mg/kg, ivuxolimab was administered intravenously to patients every 2 weeks. A diagnosis of hepatocellular carcinoma, melanoma, renal cell or head and neck cancer was present in dose-escalation patients.

Notes on the study in general: Some nonresponders also had low normalized T-cell clonal expansion.

To note about this clone: Its cognate antigen is unknown.

Blood draws occurred at baseline, cycle 4 day 1, and cycle 7 day 1. Deletions cut 4 bases from V and 4 bases from J, with 3 bases between. The CDR3 extends over 11 amino acids. The germline V gene has CDR1 SGHTA and CDR2 FQGTGA. The table came from immunoSEQ multiplex PCR; TCRdb's copy has only in-frame clones and leaves some out. The sample has tens of thousands of clones, roughly nine tenths seen once. V gene TRBV7-3 combines with J gene TRBJ2-3; no clear D gene. The clonotype originates from an adult with an advanced solid tumor such as melanoma, head and neck, liver or kidney cancer. The sequencing used CD4+ or CD8+ T cells sorted from blood, collected in a trial of the OX40 agonist ivuxolimab. In DNA form, the CDR3 reads TGTGCCAGCAGCTCCTCAGATACGCAGTATTTT. Protein sequence: CASSSSDTQYF.